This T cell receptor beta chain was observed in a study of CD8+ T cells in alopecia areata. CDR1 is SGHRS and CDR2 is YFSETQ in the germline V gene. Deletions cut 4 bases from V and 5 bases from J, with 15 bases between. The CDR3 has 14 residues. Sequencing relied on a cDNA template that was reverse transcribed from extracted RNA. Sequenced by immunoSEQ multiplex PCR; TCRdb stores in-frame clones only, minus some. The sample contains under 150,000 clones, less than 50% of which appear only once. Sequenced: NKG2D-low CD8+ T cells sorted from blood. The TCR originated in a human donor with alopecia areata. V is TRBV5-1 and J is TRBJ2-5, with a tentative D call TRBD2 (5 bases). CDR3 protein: CASSPRGPDETQYF. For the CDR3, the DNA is TGCGCCAGCAGCCCGAGAGGGCCAGACGAGACCCAGTACTTC.